This note documents a single T cell receptor (beta chain) sequence. This clone was detected once. No antigen is known for it. There are no base qualities to consult, and no much larger clone falls within one base. This sample was included in a study of blood T cell repertoires in COVID-19 (TCRdb year 2020). Broadly, across the study: Samples from collaborators originated in the United States, Italy and Spain and spanned both the acute and convalescent phases of COVID-19. The material from the prospective study consisted of cDNA or gDNA derived from T cells, B-cell-depleted T cells, or PBMCs. Subjects who had been exposed to COVID-19, were actively infected with it, or had recovered from it provided the deeply sampled blood TCRbeta repertoires that made up the dataset. The repertoires were released in a freely available public database meant as a resource for research on the immune response to SARS-CoV-2. The samples were drawn from two sources: the first 160 participants of the ongoing ImmuneRACE study, and about 1,300 subjects contributed by 6 global collaborators. Sample metadata almost always included a de-identified subject ID, COVID-19 status, age in years and sex. HLA class I and class II types, where available, came from metadata supplied by the sample provider rather than from assay-based typing. The research as a whole found: How much clinical and demographic metadata was included differed by source and by participant, and the metadata was provided uncurated.

TCRbeta CDR3 regions were amplified from genomic DNA using the immunoSEQ Assay, a bias-controlled multiplex PCR. For the original study's pipeline: The number of nucleated cells in each sample was estimated from the amplification of reference gene primers within the assay. To quantify the absolute abundance of each unique TCRbeta CDR3 rearrangement, sequence reads were collapsed and filtered. For each sample, productive Simpson clonality was calculated as the square root of Simpson's diversity index over productive rearrangements. TCRdb obtained this table from immuneACCESS and retained in-frame rearrangements with V and J assigned. These tables miss some clones; where compared with another copy, unresolved V genes account for less than half of the shortfall, and the remainder is unexplained. That table gives V, J and clone size, and the DNA gave D and trimming. The table for this sample lists roughly 290,000 clones; approximately 83% of them were counted only once. Of the sample, 15% to 17% falls within the top ten clones.

In Seattle, one collaborating source enrolled patients while the infection was active and tracked those patients longitudinally over the course of disease. Whole blood was collected in K2EDTA tubes by collaborating institutions according to the institutions' own protocols. For TCRbeta analysis, collaborator samples were shipped as frozen whole blood, as isolated PBMCs, or as DNA extracted from either sample type. Sequencing input: peripheral blood. The sequence was collected from a person between 65 and 79 years old with COVID-19, enrolled during active disease.

The nucleotides are TGCAGTGCTAGTTTCGGAGCGGGAGGTTATGAGCAGTACTTC. This encodes CSASFGAGGYEQYF. The chain couples TRBV20-1 to TRBJ2-7, with 9 bases aligning to TRBD2. At the junction V is shortened by 3 bases and J by 7 bases; bases outside the gene matches: 10. For CDR1 and CDR2, the germline V gene (reference sequence) lists DFQATT and SNEGSKA. Including the terminal cysteine and phenylalanine, the CDR3 comprises 14 residues. Just the 42-base CDR3 DNA is kept, in frame starting at base 1.